This record looks at one T cell receptor beta chain sequence and its context. The antigen is not known. The sample belongs to a study of CXCR3-negative and CXCR3-positive naive CD8 T cells. Whole-study results and caveats: More hydrophobic TRB CDR3s occurred in CXCR3-positive than in CXCR3-negative naive cells. Comparably high diversity marked both naive subsets, whereas memory CD8+ cells had much lower diversity.

Germline V CDR1 and CDR2: ENHRY, SYGVKD. The CDR3 loop spans 11 amino acids. The study made its TRB cDNA libraries by 5' RACE, adding UMI labels. TCRdb re-called the 5' RACE reads and shows each CDR3 protein once, DNA omitted. The table lists more than 80,000 distinct CDR3 sequences. Sequencing was performed on naive CXCR3+ CD8+ T cells from blood. Regarding subset: CD45RO-CCR7+CD27+CD95- naive CD8+ T cells expressing CXCR3 (TNR3+). The chain has TRBV10-3 and TRBJ2-7. This clonotype was obtained from a human donor in good health. Some clones in this sample may be carry-over from other donors' samples. The CDR3 sequence: CAISGDYEQYF.